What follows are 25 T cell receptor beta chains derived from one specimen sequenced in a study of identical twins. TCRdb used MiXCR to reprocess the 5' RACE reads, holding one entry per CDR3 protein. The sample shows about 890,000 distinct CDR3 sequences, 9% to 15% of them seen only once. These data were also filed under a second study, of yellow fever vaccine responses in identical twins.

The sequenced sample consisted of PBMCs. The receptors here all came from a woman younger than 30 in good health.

CDR3 coding DNA: TGCAGCGTTGAGGAAGGGGTTTTTGGTTTGGGCACTGAAGCTTTCTTT. Protein sequence: CSVEEGVFGLGTEAFF. This chain joins TRBV29-1 and TRBJ1-1; maybe TRBD1 (5 bases). The CDR3 is 16 residues long. V lost 3 bases, J lost 4 bases, and 21 bases lay in between. CDR1 and CDR2 (germline): SQVTM, ANQGSEA.

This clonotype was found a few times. In DNA, the CDR3 is TGTGCCAGCAGTGAAGGGCCCGGTCGGGAGTTCTTC. Translated: CASSEGPGREFF. The chain links TRBV25-1 to TRBJ2-1; D remains unclear. Trimming left V 2 bases short and J 14 bases short, with 13 bases between. Germline V lookup: CDR1 MGHDK, CDR2 SYGVNS. This CDR3 is built from 12 residues.

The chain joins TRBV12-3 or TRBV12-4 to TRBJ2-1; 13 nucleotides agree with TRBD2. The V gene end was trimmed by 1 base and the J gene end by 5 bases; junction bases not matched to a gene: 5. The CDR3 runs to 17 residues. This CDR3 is CASSLGDGTSGNNEQFF. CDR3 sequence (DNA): TGTGCCAGCAGTTTAGGAGACGGGACTAGCGGGAACAATGAGCAGTTCTTC.

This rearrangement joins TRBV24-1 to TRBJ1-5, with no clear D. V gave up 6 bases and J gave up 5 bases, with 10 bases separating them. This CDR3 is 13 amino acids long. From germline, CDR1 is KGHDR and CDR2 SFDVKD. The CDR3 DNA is TGTGCCACCAGTAATTCGCTGTATCAGCCCCAGCATTTT. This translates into CATSNSLYQPQHF.

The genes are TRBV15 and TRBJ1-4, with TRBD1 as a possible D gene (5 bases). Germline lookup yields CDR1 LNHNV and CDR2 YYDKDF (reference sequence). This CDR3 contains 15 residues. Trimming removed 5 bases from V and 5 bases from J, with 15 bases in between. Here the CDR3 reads CATSGRLGTNEKLFF. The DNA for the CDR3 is TGTGCCACCAGCGGACGACTGGGGACGAATGAAAAACTGTTTTTT.

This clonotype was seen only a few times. CDR3 sequence reads: CASSYSHRDLQETQYF. CDR3 bases: TGTGCCAGCAGTTACAGCCACCGGGACCTCCAAGAGACCCAGTACTTC. The chain recombines TRBV6-5 with TRBJ2-5, with D perhaps being TRBD1 or TRBD2 (5 bases each). The CDR3 spans 16 residues. With 2 bases removed from V and 1 base from J, the gap between germline ends came to 14 bases. Germline CDR1 reads MNHEY; CDR2 reads SVGAGI.

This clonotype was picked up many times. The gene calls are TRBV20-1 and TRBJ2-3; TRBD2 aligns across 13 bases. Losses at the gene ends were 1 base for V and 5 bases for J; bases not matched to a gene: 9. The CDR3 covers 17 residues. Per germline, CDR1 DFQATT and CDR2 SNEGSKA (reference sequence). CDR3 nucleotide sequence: TGCAGTGCTAGAGTAAGACTAGCGGGAGGAAAAATAGATACGCAGTATTTT. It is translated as CSARVRLAGGKIDTQYF.

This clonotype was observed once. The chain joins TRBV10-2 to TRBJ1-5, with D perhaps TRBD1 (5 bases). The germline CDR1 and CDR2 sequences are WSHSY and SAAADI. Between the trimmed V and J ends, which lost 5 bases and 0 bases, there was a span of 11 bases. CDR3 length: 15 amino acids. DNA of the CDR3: TGCGCCAGCAGTCAGGGACTGAATAGCAATCAGCCCCAGCATTTT. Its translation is CASSQGLNSNQPQHF.

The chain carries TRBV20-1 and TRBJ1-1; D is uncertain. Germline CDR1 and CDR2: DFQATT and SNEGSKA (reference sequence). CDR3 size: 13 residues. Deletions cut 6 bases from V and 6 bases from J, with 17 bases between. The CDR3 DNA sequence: TGCAGTGCCCCAATGGACCCTTTCCCTGAAGCTTTCTTT. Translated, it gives CSAPMDPFPEAFF.

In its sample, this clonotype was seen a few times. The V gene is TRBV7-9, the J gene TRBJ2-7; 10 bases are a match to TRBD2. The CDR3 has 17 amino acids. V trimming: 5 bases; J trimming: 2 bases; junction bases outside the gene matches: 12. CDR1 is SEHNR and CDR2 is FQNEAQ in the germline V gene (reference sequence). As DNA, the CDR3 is TGTGCCAGCAGCCCCGACGCGTCTAGCGGGGGAACCTACGAGCAGTACGTC. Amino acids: CASSPDASSGGTYEQYV.

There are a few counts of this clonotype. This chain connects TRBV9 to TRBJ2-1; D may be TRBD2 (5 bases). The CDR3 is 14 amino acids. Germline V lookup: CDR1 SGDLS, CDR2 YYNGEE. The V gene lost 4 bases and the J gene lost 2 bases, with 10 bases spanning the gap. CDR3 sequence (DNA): TGTGCCAGCAGCAGAGGGCGAACCTACAATGAGCAGTTCTTC. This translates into CASSRGRTYNEQFF.

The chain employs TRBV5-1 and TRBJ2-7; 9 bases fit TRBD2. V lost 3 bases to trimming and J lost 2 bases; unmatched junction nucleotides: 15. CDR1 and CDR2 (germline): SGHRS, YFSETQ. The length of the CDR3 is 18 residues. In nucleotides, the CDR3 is TGCGCCAGCAGCTATGCTAGTGGACTAGCGCCAGGGACCTACGAGCAGTACTTC. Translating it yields CASSYASGLAPGTYEQYF.

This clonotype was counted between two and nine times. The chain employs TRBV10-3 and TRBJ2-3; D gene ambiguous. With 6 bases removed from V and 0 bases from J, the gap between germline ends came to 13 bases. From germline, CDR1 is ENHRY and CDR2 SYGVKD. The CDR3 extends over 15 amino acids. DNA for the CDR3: TGTGCCATCAGCGGAGCTGGCTTGAGCACAGATACGCAGTATTTT. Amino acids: CAISGAGLSTDTQYF.

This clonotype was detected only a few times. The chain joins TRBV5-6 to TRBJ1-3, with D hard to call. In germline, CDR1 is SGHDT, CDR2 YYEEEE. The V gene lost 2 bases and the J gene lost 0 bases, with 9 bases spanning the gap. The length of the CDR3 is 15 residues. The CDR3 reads CASSFLLSSGNTIYF. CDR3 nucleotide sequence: TGTGCCAGCAGCTTTCTCCTAAGCTCTGGAAACACCATATATTTT.

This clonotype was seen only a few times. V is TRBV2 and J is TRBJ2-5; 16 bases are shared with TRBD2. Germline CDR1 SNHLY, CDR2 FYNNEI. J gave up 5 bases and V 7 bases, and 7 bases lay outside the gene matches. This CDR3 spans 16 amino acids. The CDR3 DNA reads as TGTGCCAGCACCGGGACTAGCGGGAGGGGGACGGAGACCCAGTACTTC. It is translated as CASTGTSGRGTETQYF.

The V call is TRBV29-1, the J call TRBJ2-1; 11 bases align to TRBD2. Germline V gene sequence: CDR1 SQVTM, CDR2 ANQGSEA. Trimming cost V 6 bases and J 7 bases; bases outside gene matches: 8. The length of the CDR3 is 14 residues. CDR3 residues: CSVLAGGPGNEQFF. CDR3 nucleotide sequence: TGCAGCGTCTTAGCGGGAGGGCCGGGGAATGAGCAGTTCTTC.

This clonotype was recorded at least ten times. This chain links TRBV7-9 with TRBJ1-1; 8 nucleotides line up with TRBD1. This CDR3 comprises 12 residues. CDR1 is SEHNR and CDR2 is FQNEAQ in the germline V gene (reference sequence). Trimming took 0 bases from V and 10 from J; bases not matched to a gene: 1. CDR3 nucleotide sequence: TGTGCCAGCAGCTTAGCCACAGGGGGAGCTTTCTTT. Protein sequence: CASSLATGGAFF.

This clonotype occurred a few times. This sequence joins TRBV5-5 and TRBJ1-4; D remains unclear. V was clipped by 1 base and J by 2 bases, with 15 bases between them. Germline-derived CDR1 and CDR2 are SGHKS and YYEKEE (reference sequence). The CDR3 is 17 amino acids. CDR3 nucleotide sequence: TGTGCCAGCAGCTTGATTTCCCCGACACACACTAATGAAAAACTGTTTTTT. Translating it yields CASSLISPTHTNEKLFF.

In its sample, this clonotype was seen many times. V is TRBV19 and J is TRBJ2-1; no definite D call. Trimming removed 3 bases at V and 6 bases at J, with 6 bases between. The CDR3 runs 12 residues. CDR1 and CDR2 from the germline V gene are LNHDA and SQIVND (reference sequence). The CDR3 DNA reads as TGTGCCAGTAGTATTAAGGGCAATGAGCAGTTCTTC. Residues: CASSIKGNEQFF.

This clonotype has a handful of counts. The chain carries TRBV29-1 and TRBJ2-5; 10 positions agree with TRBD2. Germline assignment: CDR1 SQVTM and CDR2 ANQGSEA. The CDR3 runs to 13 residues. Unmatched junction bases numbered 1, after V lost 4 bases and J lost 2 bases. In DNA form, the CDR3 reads TGCAGCGTTGGGACTAGCGGACAAGAGACCCAGTACTTC. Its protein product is CSVGTSGQETQYF. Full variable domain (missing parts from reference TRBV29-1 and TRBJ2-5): SAVISQKPSRDICQRGTSLTIQCQVDSQVTMMFWYRQQPGQSLTLIATANQGSEATYESGFVIDKFPISRPNLTFSTLTVSNMSPEDSSIYLCSVGTSGQETQYFGPGTRLLVL.

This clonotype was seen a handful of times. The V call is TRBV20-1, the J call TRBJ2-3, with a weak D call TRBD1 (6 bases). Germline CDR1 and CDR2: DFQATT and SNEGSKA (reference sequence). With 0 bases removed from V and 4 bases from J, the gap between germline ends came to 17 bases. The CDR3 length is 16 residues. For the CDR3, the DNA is TGCAGTGCTAGAGATCGGGCGGCTGAGGGGGCAGATACGCAGTATTTT. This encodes CSARDRAAEGADTQYF.

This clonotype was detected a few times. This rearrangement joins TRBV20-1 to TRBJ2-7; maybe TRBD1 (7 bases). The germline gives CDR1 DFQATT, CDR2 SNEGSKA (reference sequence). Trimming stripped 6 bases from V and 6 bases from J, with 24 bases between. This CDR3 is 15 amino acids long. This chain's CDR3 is CSAPQTGRFSGEQYF. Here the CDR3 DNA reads TGCAGTGCCCCTCAGACAGGGAGGTTTTCGGGCGAGCAGTACTTC.

The CDR3 here is CASSLAGHATSGANVLTF. In DNA, the CDR3 is TGCGCCAGCAGCTTGGCGGGACACGCAACCTCTGGGGCCAACGTCCTGACTTTC. The chain has TRBV5-1 and TRBJ2-6; D is perhaps TRBD1 (6 bases). The V gene's germline CDR1 is SGHRS and CDR2 YFSETQ. This CDR3 contains 18 residues. Trimming removed 0 bases at V and 0 bases at J, with 13 bases between.

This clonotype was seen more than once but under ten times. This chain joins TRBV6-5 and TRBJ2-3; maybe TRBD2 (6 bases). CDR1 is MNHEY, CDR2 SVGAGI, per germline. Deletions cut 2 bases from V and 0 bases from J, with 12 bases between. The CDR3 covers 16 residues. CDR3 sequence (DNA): TGTGCCAGCAGTTACGGGACCGGGACTAGCACAGATACGCAGTATTTT. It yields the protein CASSYGTGTSTDTQYF.

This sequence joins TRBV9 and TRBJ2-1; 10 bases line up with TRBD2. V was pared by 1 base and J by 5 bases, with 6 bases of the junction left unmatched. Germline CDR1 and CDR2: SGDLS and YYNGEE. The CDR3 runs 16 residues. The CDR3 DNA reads TGTGCCAGCAGCGTAAGGGCTAGCGGGAGTAACAATGAGCAGTTCTTC. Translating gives CASSVRASGSNNEQFF.